These T cell receptor beta chains were read from a single sample in a study of T cell repertoires and Cas9 in healthy adults. Method: immunoSEQ multiplex PCR; TCRdb's copy keeps in-frame clones and lacks some. Counted here are around 20,000 clones, roughly 89% occurring once; the ten biggest clones make up roughly 1.6%. The sample was CD4+ effector T cells (CD127+, CD25-, CD137-, CD154-) from PBMCs; culture status not recorded. Every receptor here comes from a human donor in good health. The CDR3 runs from the conserved cysteine through the conserved F or W. The listing skips clone size in some rows; elsewhere it reads once, few, many or a size class.

j_call | v_call | clone_size | cdr3_aa
TRBJ2-1 | TRBV6-4 | . | CASSRQGTSYNEQFF
TRBJ2-5 | TRBV4-3 | . | CASSRTPTEQETQYF
TRBJ2-2 | TRBV4-3 | . | CASSLLAGQNTGELFF
TRBJ2-1 | TRBV28 | . | CASSLFQVYNEQFF
TRBJ1-3 | TRBV6-6 | . | CASSYYHGNTIYF
TRBJ2-3 | TRBV28 | . | CASRARDRGAVTQYF
TRBJ2-7 | TRBV6-1 | . | CASSGPLGGAEQYF
TRBJ2-7 | TRBV25-1 | . | CASSRLGGEQYF
TRBJ2-7 | TRBV14 | . | CASSPGLAGVPYEQYF
TRBJ1-5 | TRBV28 | . | CASSPPMNQPQHF
TRBJ2-7 | TRBV9 | . | CASSPDGYEQYF
TRBJ1-1 | TRBV11-2 | . | CASSLGGNTEAFF
TRBJ1-4 | TRBV16 | once | CASSPGALEKLFF
TRBJ1-2 | TRBV27 | . | CASSLQGRGGGYTF
TRBJ2-3 | TRBV7-9 | . | CASSRTAGGTDTQYF
TRBJ2-1 | TRBV10-1 | . | CASSECGGSYNEQFF
TRBJ2-5 | TRBV29-1 | . | CSVDLPGQETQYF
TRBJ1-5 | TRBV28 | . | CASRPWAVGNQPQHF
TRBJ2-1 | TRBV6-5 | . | CASSPGGGEQFF
TRBJ1-1 | TRBV4-1 | once | CASSQVNMGFSTEAFF
TRBJ1-2 | TRBV28 | few | CASSLRGRGHGGYTF
TRBJ2-7 | TRBV6-5 | . | CASSQLRAAEQYF
TRBJ2-3 | TRBV5-1 | . | CASSASADTQYF
TRBJ1-6 | TRBV7-2 | . | CASSLATAHSSYNSPLHF